The next 5 T cell receptor beta chains were all read from a single sample in a study of tumor-infiltrating lymphocytes in primary liver carcinoma. A constant-region primer served to make TCR beta cDNA from around 500 ng total RNA. Three-round nested multiplex PCR performed with slightly modified ARM-PCR produced the TCR beta libraries. Investigators reported that the first two PCR rounds, at around 9 cycles each, used TRBV1-TRBV30 forward primers with a C-beta reverse primer. TCRdb passed the multiplex PCR reads through MiXCR, listing each CDR3 protein once. This sample has hundreds of thousands of distinct CDR3 sequences, with 60% to 80% found just once. The authors took blood RNA from unsorted whole blood and also extracted germline DNA. The sequenced sample was peripheral blood. These receptors all come from a man in his forties with primary liver carcinoma and hepatitis B virus infection.

Ten or more counts support this clonotype. The V gene is TRBV29-1, the J gene TRBJ2-3; D uncertain. Per the germline V gene, CDR1 is SQVTM and CDR2 is ANQGSEA. Trimming stripped 7 bases from V and 0 bases from J, with 11 bases between. The CDR3 is made up of 13 amino acids. CDR3 loop: CSGQVSSTDTQYF. CDR3 coding DNA: TGCAGCGGCCAGGTATCTAGCACAGATACGCAGTATTTT.

On this clonotype itself: A much larger clone is a single base away; this may be a read error. The chain employs TRBV29-1 and TRBJ2-3; the match to TRBD2 covers 9 bases. Germline CDR1 and CDR2: SQVTM and ANQGSEA. There are 16 residues in the CDR3. V was pared by 7 bases and J by 5 bases, with 16 bases of the junction left unmatched. In DNA form, the CDR3 reads TGCAGCGCCTCGAGACTAGCGGTAGGCGGGGGAGATACGCAGTATTTT. Translated: CSASRLAVGGGDTQYF.

With regard to this clonotype: Since a much larger clone is just one base distant, this may be a read error. This chain links TRBV6-5 with TRBJ2-3; D gene uncertain. There are 10 residues in the CDR3. V lost 8 bases to trimming and J lost 5 bases, with 5 bases between them. Germline V gene lookup returns CDR1 MNHEY and CDR2 SVGAGI. This chain's CDR3 is CASQGDTQYF. The CDR3 nucleotides are TGTGCCAGCCAAGGAGATACGCAGTATTTT.

As for this clonotype: A read error may be the cause here, since a much bigger clone is one base away. This rearrangement joins TRBV10-3 to TRBJ2-7, with D hard to call. The CDR3 consists of 14 residues. Germline CDR1 reads ENHRY; CDR2 reads SYGVKD. The CDR3 nucleotides read TGTACCATCAGTGAGTCGACTGGATTCCACGAGCAGTACTTC. It is translated as CTISESTGFHEQYF.

The chain combines TRBV24-1 with TRBJ2-3, with 8 bases aligning to TRBD2. The CDR3 spans 14 residues. Germline CDR1 and CDR2: KGHDR and SFDVKD. J lost 5 bases, V lost 12 bases, and 12 bases had no gene match. DNA of the CDR3: TGTGCCGCCCGGCCGGGAGGGCGGGAAGATACGCAGTATTTT. Translated, it gives CAARPGGREDTQYF.